This passage covers 14 T cell receptor beta chains from one sample sequenced in a study of T cells after yellow fever vaccination. TCRdb analysed the 5' RACE reads with MiXCR anew, one entry per CDR3 protein. There are hundreds of thousands of distinct CDR3 sequences in the sample; around 21% occur only once, and approximately 15% lies in the top ten. Specimen: PBMCs, collected 15 days after the yellow fever booster vaccination. Receptors were obtained from a man aged 25-45 years who received the YFV17D yellow fever vaccine.

This clonotype was seen more than once but under ten times. The CDR3 sequence: CASSSSGGWKTQYF. As DNA, the CDR3 is TGTGCCAGCAGTTCATCAGGGGGCTGGAAGACCCAGTACTTC. The chain uses TRBV12-3 or TRBV12-4 and TRBJ2-5, with 8 bases identical to TRBD1. This CDR3 is built from 14 residues. Trimming at V came to 4 bases and at J to 6 bases, leaving 7 bases not matched to a gene.

The V and J genes are TRBV7-2 and TRBJ2-7, with D maybe TRBD1 (6 bases). This CDR3 comprises 14 residues. Trimming removed 6 bases at V and 4 bases at J, with 16 bases between. Germline V gene data show CDR1 as SGHTA and CDR2 as FQGNSA. Here the CDR3 reads CASRPGGSQYEQYF. As DNA, the CDR3 is TGTGCCAGCAGGCCTGGGGGCAGCCAGTACGAGCAGTACTTC.

The rearrangement uses TRBV7-2 and TRBJ2-7; no firm D call. The CDR3 consists of 14 residues. CDR1 is SGHTA, CDR2 FQGNSA, per germline. With 3 bases removed from V and 2 bases from J, the gap between germline ends came to 11 bases. DNA of the CDR3: TGTGCCAGCAGCTTTGCCCCCCTAGCCTACGAGCAGTACTTC. Protein sequence: CASSFAPLAYEQYF.

V usage is TRBV20-1 and J usage is TRBJ2-7, with D possibly TRBD2 on 5 matching bases. Germline V gene sequence: CDR1 DFQATT, CDR2 SNEGSKA (reference sequence). CDR3 size: 14 residues. V was clipped by 0 bases and J by 0 bases, with 9 bases between them. As DNA, the CDR3 is TGCAGTGCTAGAGATGTAGCGTCCTCCTACGAGCAGTACTTC. Protein sequence: CSARDVASSYEQYF.

This clonotype showed up just once. This sequence joins TRBV24-1 and TRBJ2-5, with 14 bases aligning to TRBD2. The CDR3 loop spans 14 amino acids. Trimming removed 9 bases from V and 4 bases from J; junction bases left unmatched: 3. Per the germline V gene, CDR1 is KGHDR and CDR2 is SFDVKD. DNA of the CDR3: TGTGCCACCGGGACTAGCGGGAGAGGAGAGACCCAGTACTTC. As protein: CATGTSGRGETQYF.

This clonotype was seen at least ten times. CDR3 protein: CASSYIDYEQYF. DNA for the CDR3: TGTGCCAGCAGTTATATTGATTACGAGCAGTACTTC. The rearrangement uses TRBV6-6 and TRBJ2-7; D not certain. CDR3 size: 12 residues. Germline V gene lookup returns CDR1 MNHNY and CDR2 SVGAGI (reference sequence). Trimming shortened V by 3 bases and J by 4 bases, and 7 bases separated the two germline ends.

This clonotype was seen a few times. The DNA of the CDR3 is TGCAGTGTGTCAGGGTTAAACATTCAGTACTTC. The encoded protein is CSVSGLNIQYF. The chain carries TRBV20-1 and TRBJ2-4; D possibly corresponds to TRBD1 (5 bases). Trimming removed 7 bases at V and 6 bases at J, with 10 bases between. The CDR3 is made up of 11 amino acids. Germline loops: CDR1 DFQATT, CDR2 SNEGSKA (reference sequence).

As regards this clonotype: Compared with germline, one end of the junction differs, possibly owing to a read error. The chain joins TRBV12-3 or TRBV12-4 to TRBJ1-1; 7 nucleotides line up with TRBD1. The CDR3 runs 13 residues. The CDR3 DNA reads as TGTACCAGCAAATTACAGGGGTCCACTGAAGCTTTCTTT. This sequence encodes CTSKLQGSTEAFF.

The V and J genes are TRBV10-3 and TRBJ1-5; D ambiguous. Deletions cut 4 bases from V and 6 bases from J, with 19 bases between. CDR1 ENHRY and CDR2 SYGVKD come from the germline V gene. This CDR3 is 16 amino acids long. CDR3 sequence (DNA): TGTGCCATCAGTGTGTCGGGCCTCAAGGACGGTCAGCCCCAGCATTTT. The encoded protein is CAISVSGLKDGQPQHF.

This clonotype was detected only a few times. The CDR3 loop reads CASSLNRAGANVLTF. The CDR3 DNA reads TGCGCCAGCAGCTTGAACAGGGCTGGGGCCAACGTCCTGACTTTC. The chain uses TRBV5-1 and TRBJ2-6; a weak D match, TRBD1 (6 bases). The V end was cut by 1 base, the J end by 2 bases, with 7 bases between. The CDR3 runs 15 residues. Looked up from germline, CDR1 is SGHRS and CDR2 is YFSETQ.

The chain uses TRBV12-3 or TRBV12-4 and TRBJ1-2, with D perhaps TRBD1 (6 bases). Trimming took 5 bases from V and 7 from J, leaving 11 bases between them. The CDR3 runs 12 residues. The CDR3 sequence is CASSPQGLGYTF. As DNA, the CDR3 is TGTGCCAGCAGTCCACAGGGTCTTGGCTACACCTTC.

This clonotype was counted at least ten times. The chain joins TRBV7-3 to TRBJ2-1; D not certain. The V end lost 3 bases, the J end lost 5 bases, and 8 bases lay between the germline ends. The CDR3 loop spans 13 amino acids. In germline, CDR1 is SGHTA, CDR2 FQGTGA. The CDR3 coding sequence is TGTGCCAGCAGCTTCGGCCTGAACAATGAGCAGTTCTTC. Translating gives CASSFGLNNEQFF.

This clonotype was found a few times. The chain joins TRBV15 to TRBJ2-1; 13 bases fit TRBD2. CDR3 length: 16 amino acids. V gave up 2 bases and J gave up 8 bases; unmatched junction bases: 6. The germline CDR1 and CDR2 sequences are LNHNV and YYDKDF (reference sequence). The DNA for the CDR3 is TGTGCCACCAGCAGAAAACTAGCGGGAGGGCTGGATGAGCAGTTCTTC. Translation: CATSRKLAGGLDEQFF.

This clonotype was picked up a small number of times. The chain is built from TRBV5-1 and TRBJ2-7, with D maybe TRBD2 (6 bases). V gave up 2 bases and J gave up 5 bases, with 14 bases separating them. In germline, CDR1 is SGHRS, CDR2 YFSETQ. The CDR3 loop spans 14 amino acids. This CDR3 is CASSFGGGKNEQYF. DNA of the CDR3: TGCGCCAGCAGCTTTGGTGGGGGGAAAAACGAGCAGTACTTC.